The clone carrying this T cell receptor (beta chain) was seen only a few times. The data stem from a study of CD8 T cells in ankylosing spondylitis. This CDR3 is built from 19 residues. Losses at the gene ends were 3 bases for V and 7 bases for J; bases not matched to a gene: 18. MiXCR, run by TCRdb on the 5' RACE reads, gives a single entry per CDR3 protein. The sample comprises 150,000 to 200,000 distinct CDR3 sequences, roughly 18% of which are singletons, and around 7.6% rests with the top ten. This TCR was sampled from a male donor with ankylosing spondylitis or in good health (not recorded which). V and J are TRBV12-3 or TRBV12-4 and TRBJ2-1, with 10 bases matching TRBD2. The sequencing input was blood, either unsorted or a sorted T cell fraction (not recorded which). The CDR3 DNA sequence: TGTGCCAGCAGTTTGCCTAGGGGCAGGGGGAGTAGCGGGAGGAATGAGCAGTTCTTC. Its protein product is CASSLPRGRGSSGRNEQFF.